This T cell receptor beta chain derives from a study of sequential checkpoint blockade in melanoma. Libraries were prepared by immunoSEQ multiplex PCR; TCRdb keeps only in-frame clonotypes and omits some of them. This sample has 8,500 to 10,000 clones; about 71% occur once, and the top ten carry 24%. Specified treatment: randomized to nivolumab then ipilimumab (arm A) or the reverse (arm B). CDR1 SEHNR and CDR2 FQNEAQ come from the germline V gene (reference sequence). This CDR3 is 16 amino acids long. V lost 5 bases, J lost 6 bases, and 11 bases stayed unmatched. This clone was seen more than once but under ten times.

The chain joins TRBV7-9 to TRBJ1-4; 8 bases align to TRBD1. This receptor was identified in a human donor with melanoma. Here the sequenced sample was CD8+ T cells sorted from blood (inferred from file names), taken from a patient given nivolumab and ipilimumab in sequence. CDR3 amino acids: CASSRLTGTGDEKLFF. CDR3 sequence (DNA): TGTGCCAGCAGCCGCCTGACCGGGACAGGAGATGAAAAACTGTTTTTT.